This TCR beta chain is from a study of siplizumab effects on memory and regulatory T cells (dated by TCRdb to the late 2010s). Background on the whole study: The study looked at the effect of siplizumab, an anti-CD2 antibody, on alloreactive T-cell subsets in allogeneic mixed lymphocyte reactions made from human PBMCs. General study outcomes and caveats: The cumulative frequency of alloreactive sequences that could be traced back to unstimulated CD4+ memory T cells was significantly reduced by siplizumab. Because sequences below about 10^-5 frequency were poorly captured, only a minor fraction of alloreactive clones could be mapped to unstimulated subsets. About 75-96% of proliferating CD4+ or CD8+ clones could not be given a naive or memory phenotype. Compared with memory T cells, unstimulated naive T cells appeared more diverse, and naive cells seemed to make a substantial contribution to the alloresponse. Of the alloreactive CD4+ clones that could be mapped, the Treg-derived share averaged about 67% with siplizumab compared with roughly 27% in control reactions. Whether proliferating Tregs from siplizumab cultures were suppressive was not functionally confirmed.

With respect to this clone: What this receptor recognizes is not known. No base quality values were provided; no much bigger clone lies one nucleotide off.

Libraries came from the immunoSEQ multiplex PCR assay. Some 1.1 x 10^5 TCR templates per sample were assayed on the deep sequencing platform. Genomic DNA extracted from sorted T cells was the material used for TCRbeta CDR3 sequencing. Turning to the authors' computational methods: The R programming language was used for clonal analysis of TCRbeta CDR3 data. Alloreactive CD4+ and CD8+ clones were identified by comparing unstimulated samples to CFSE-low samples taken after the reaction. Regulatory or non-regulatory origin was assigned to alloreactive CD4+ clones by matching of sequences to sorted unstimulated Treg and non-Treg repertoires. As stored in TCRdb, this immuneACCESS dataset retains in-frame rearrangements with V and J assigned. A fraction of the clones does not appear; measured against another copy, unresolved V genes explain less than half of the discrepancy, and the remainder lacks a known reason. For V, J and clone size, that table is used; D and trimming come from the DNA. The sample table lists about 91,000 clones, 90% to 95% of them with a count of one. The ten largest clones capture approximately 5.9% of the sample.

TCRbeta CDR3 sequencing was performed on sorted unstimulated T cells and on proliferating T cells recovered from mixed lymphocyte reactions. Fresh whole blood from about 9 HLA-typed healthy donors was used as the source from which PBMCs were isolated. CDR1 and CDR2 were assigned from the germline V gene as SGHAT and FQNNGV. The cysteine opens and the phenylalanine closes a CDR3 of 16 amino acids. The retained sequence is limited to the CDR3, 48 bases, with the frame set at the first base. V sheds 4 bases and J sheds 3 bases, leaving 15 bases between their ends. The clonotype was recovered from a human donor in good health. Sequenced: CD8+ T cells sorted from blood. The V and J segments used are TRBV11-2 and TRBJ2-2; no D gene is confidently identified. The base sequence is TGTGCCAGCAGCTCGCCAGCCGAATCATACACCGGGGAGCTGTTTTTT. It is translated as CASSSPAESYTGELFF.